This T cell receptor (beta chain) was found in a study of shared clonotypes between healthy human individuals. The overall study: Used for every donor were three CD4 naive, three CD4 memory, two CD8 naive and one CD8 memory plate.

Profiled with immunoSEQ multiplex PCR; TCRdb holds only in-frame clones, not every one. The top ten hold over 1% of the sample, which has over a million clones, around 97% seen once. All participating donors were Caucasian adults from Nashville, Tennessee. Points on this clone: Its antigen remains unknown.

Study-wide points: Non-shared clonotypes displayed generation probabilities falling below those of clonotypes present in all four donors.

The clonotype was recovered from a young man in good health. Input material: naive CD4+ T cells sorted from blood. Subset given: CD45RA+ positively selected.

The chain's CDR3 is CASRRPSNQPQHF. CDR3 nucleotides: TGTGCCAGCAGGCGGCCTAGCAATCAGCCCCAGCATTTT. V gene TRBV28 combines with J gene TRBJ1-5; D is unclear. The V gene's germline CDR1 is MDHEN and CDR2 SYDVKM. The V and J ends lost 6 bases and 0 bases respectively, with 6 bases between them. The CDR3 sequence is 13 residues long.